A single sample is the source of the 3 T cell receptor beta chains below, sequenced in a study of CD8+ T cells in alopecia areata. RNA was isolated and reverse transcribed to cDNA, the sequencing template. Produced via immunoSEQ multiplex PCR; TCRdb's table is partial and in-frame only. The repertoire holds 130,000 to 150,000 clones, with approximately 50% as singletons. Sequenced here: CD4+ T cells sorted from blood, sampled at week 0. These receptors all stem from a human donor with alopecia areata.

The chain recombines TRBV29-1 with TRBJ2-3; no definite D call. CDR3 length: 10 amino acids. Between the trimmed V and J ends, which lost 7 bases and 10 bases, there was a span of 12 bases. CDR1 and CDR2 (germline): SQVTM, ANQGSEA. CDR3 amino acids: CSASERPQYF. CDR3 sequence (DNA): TGCAGCGCCTCAGAGAGGCCGCAGTATTTT.

V and J are TRBV29-1 and TRBJ2-3; unclear D gene. Germline V gives CDR1 SQVTM, CDR2 ANQGSEA. The CDR3 has 11 amino acids. V was pared by 4 bases and J by 9 bases, with 11 bases between. This CDR3 is CSVGVLVTQYF. DNA of the CDR3: TGCAGCGTTGGGGTTCTAGTCACGCAGTATTTT.

This chain joins TRBV19 and TRBJ1-2; the D is unclear. Trimming pared 4 bases from V and 11 bases from J, leaving 11 bases between. The CDR3 totals 11 residues. The germline V gene encodes CDR1 LNHDA and CDR2 SQIVND (reference sequence). The DNA of the CDR3 is TGTGCCAGTAGTAGACCGGGAGATTACACCTTC. Its translation is CASSRPGDYTF.